This entry concerns a single T cell receptor beta chain. Its target is not known. From germline, CDR1 is SEHNR and CDR2 FQNEAQ (reference sequence). This CDR3 comprises 15 residues. Losses at the gene ends were 5 bases for V and 2 bases for J; bases not matched to a gene: 5. Donors comprised healthy HIV-negative adults lacking recent acute infections or vaccinations. This sample was included in a study of shared clonotypes between healthy human individuals. Findings of the study overall: An anticipated effect of sequencing depth on clonotype sharing among donors was recognized. The rarefaction results pointed to incomplete sorted-subset sequencing despite large depth.

Sorted-subset replicate PCRs used about 0.2 ug DNA, tens of thousands of T cell genomes. Profiling relied on immunoSEQ multiplex PCR, and the TCRdb table lists in-frame clones only, not all of them. The sample comprises under 550,000 clones, almost 97% of which are singletons, and approximately 0.06% rests with the top ten. V gene TRBV7-9 combines with J gene TRBJ2-7; 11 bases are shared with TRBD1. The sequence derives from a woman in her 30s in good health. The material sequenced was naive CD4+ T cells sorted from blood. Sample subset: CD45RA+ positively selected. The CDR3 sequence: CASSIGTGGTYEQYF. CDR3 DNA: TGTGCCAGCAGCATAGGGACAGGGGGAACCTACGAGCAGTACTTC.